This T cell receptor beta chain came from a study of blood T cell repertoires in COVID-19. Study-wide context: The cDNA or gDNA used as material had been derived from T cells, B-cell-depleted T cells, or PBMCs.

Per the original data handling: It was from reference gene primer amplification that nucleated cell counts were estimated. Repertoires were generated with immunoSEQ multiplex PCR, while TCRdb's copy carries only in-frame clones and drops some. Clone size and the V and J calls come from that table; the DNA yielded D and trimming. The sample lists about 190,000 clones; about 89% were seen once. The CDR3 spans 13 residues. Trimming cost V 6 bases and J 8 bases; bases outside gene matches: 9. Germline CDR1 LGHDT, CDR2 YNNKEL (reference sequence). This chain connects TRBV3-1 (or the pseudogene TRBV3-2) to TRBJ1-2; 7 nucleotides match TRBD1. The sequence was collected from a man aged 40-50 years with acute or convalescent COVID-19. The sequenced material came from peripheral blood. The chain's CDR3 is CASRSEGARGYTF. The DNA of the CDR3 is TGTGCCAGCAGATCCGAGGGGGCGCGAGGCTACACCTTC.